This T cell receptor (beta chain) was identified in a study of vaccination effects on CD4 cells after COVID-19. On this clone itself: The target antigen is unknown.

The repertoire was sequenced with immunoSEQ multiplex PCR; TCRdb's copy has only in-frame clones and lacks some. Of roughly 15,000 clones listed, around 80% are singletons. ViraFEST assay sequencing came after antigen-specific CD4+ T cells were expanded with viral peptide pools. At the end of approximately 10 days of culture, CD4+ T cells were isolated. Fresh IL-2-containing medium replaced half the medium on days 3 and 7. Germline loops: CDR1 SGHAT, CDR2 FQNNGV. With 2 bases removed from V and 1 base from J, the gap between germline ends came to 11 bases. This CDR3 is built from 15 residues. Sample: CD4+ T cells from PBMCs cultured with HCoV-229E spike peptides, taken before COVID-19 vaccination. This TCR was recovered from a human donor who received a COVID-19 vaccine. The chain joins TRBV11-2 to TRBJ1-1; perhaps TRBD1 as D (5 bases). The CDR3 bases are TGTGCCAGCAGCTTAACCCCGGGGGGGAACACTGAAGCTTTCTTT. Protein sequence: CASSLTPGGNTEAFF.